Described below is a single T cell receptor beta chain sequence and its context. The data stem from a study of blood T cell repertoires in COVID-19. About the study: Samples taken during acute and convalescent COVID-19 were collected in the United States, Italy and Spain. The cDNA or gDNA used as material had been derived from T cells, B-cell-depleted T cells, or PBMCs.

Original methodology: Cell counts per sample came from amplifying reference gene primers. The repertoire was sequenced with immunoSEQ multiplex PCR; TCRdb's copy has only in-frame clones and lacks some. The V and J calls and clone size come from that table; D and trimming were worked out from the DNA. The top ten hold 3.2% of the sample, which has around 500,000 clones, approximately 85% seen once. Per the germline V gene, CDR1 is SGHRS and CDR2 is YFSETQ. The ends were cut back, 4 bases at V and 0 bases at J, with 14 bases in the middle. CDR3 length equals 16 residues. Material for sequencing was peripheral blood. The chain uses TRBV5-1 and TRBJ1-3; D uncertain. This clonotype originated in a human donor in a cohort sampled during active COVID-19. This CDR3 reads CASSLDGRVSGNTIYF. In DNA, the CDR3 is TGCGCCAGCAGCCTGGACGGGCGGGTCTCTGGAAACACCATATATTTT.